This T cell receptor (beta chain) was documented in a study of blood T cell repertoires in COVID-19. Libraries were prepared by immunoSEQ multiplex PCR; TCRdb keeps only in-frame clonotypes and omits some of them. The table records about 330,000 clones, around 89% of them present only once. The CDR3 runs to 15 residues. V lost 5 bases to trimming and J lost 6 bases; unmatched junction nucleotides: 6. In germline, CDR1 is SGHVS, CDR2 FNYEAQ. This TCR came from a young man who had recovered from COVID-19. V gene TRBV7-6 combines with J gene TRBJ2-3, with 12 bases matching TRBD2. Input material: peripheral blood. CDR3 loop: CASSASGRGSDTQYF. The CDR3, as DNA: TGTGCCAGCAGCGCTAGCGGGAGGGGGTCGGATACGCAGTATTTT.